The T cell receptor (beta chain) under discussion was sequenced for a study of T cells after yellow fever vaccination. Study observations and caveats: Although the secondary response was weaker, it peaked faster, at day 5 versus 15. Clones that expanded after primary vaccination mostly reappeared after the booster (around 96% CD4, 70% to 90% CD8).

Synthesis of TCR cDNA relied on 5'RACE template switching, which attached a universal primer site and UMIs. MiXCR was run by TCRdb on the 5' RACE reads, yielding one entry per CDR3 protein. Of 200,000 to 300,000 distinct CDR3 sequences in the sample, approximately 6.7% were seen once. Points on this clonotype: As yet, its antigen is unknown. It may be a read error: a sequence one base away is much more abundant.

This receptor was taken from a man aged 30 to 45 who received the YFV17D yellow fever vaccine. Sequenced here: CD4+ T cells sorted from PBMCs, sampled on the day of the yellow fever booster vaccination.

Here the CDR3 DNA reads TGTGCCAGCTGGACCTTAGATACGCAGTATTTT. Translating it yields CASWTLDTQYF. The chain joins TRBV7-3 to TRBJ2-3; the D is unclear. This CDR3 has 11 residues. The germline V and J ends were trimmed by 8 bases and 5 bases, with 8 bases remaining between them. In germline, CDR1 is SGHTA, CDR2 FQGTGA. Supplemented by reference TRBV7-3 and TRBJ2-3, the full variable domain reads GAGVSQTPSNKVTEKGKYVELRCDPISGHTALYWYRQSLGQGPEFLIYFQGTGAADDSGLPNDRFFAVRPEGSVSTLKIQRTERGDSAVYLCASWTLDTQYFGPGTRLTVL.